Shown below are 27 T cell receptor beta chains from a single sample sequenced in a study of T cell changes during pregnancy in multiple sclerosis. Produced via immunoSEQ multiplex PCR; TCRdb's table is partial and in-frame only. The sample includes tens of thousands of clones, about 90% seen only once; the top ten take 26%. Sequencing was performed on CD8+ T cells from peripheral blood mononuclear cells, taken before pregnancy. The source is a female donor with multiple sclerosis, enrolled in a pregnancy study.

This rearrangement joins TRBV6-1 to TRBJ2-7; 12 bases are a match to TRBD1. The CDR3 has 14 residues. The J segment lost 6 bases and the V segment lost 6 bases, leaving 6 bases of the junction unmatched. Germline lookup yields CDR1 MNHNS and CDR2 SASEGT. The CDR3 DNA reads TGTGCCAGCAGAAACCGGGACAGGGGGCTCGAGCAGTACTTC. Residues: CASRNRDRGLEQYF.

The chain carries TRBV7-2 and TRBJ2-1, with 12 bases aligning to TRBD1. From germline, CDR1 is SGHTA and CDR2 FQGNSA. The CDR3 spans 16 residues. The V segment lost 5 bases and the J segment 8 bases; nucleotides outside the gene matches: 10. The CDR3 DNA reads as TGTGCCAGCAGCCCACAACCGGGACAGGGGGCCGATGAGCAGTTCTTC. It translates to CASSPQPGQGADEQFF.

The V and J genes are TRBV9 and TRBJ2-1; 9 bases map to TRBD2. CDR1 and CDR2 (germline): SGDLS, YYNGEE. With V trimmed by 5 bases and J by 0 bases, 3 bases remained unmatched. The CDR3 has 15 amino acids. CDR3 protein: CASSPSGNSYNEQFF. The CDR3 DNA reads as TGTGCCAGCAGTCCTAGCGGGAACTCCTACAATGAGCAGTTCTTC.

J is TRBJ2-7 and V is TRBV10-3; weak D call: TRBD1 (5 bases). The germline V gene has CDR1 ENHRY and CDR2 SYGVKD. The V and J ends lost 2 bases and 2 bases respectively, with 10 bases between them. The CDR3 is 14 amino acids. CDR3 protein: CAISESQGTYEQYF. The DNA for the CDR3 is TGTGCCATCAGTGAGAGTCAGGGTACCTACGAGCAGTACTTC.

As DNA, the CDR3 is TGTGCCAGCAGCTTAGGGGGCGGGAGGGATGAGCAGTTCTTC. Translated, it gives CASSLGGGRDEQFF. J is TRBJ2-1 and V is TRBV7-8; TRBD2 aligns across 9 bases. In germline, CDR1 is SGHVS, CDR2 FQNEAQ. This CDR3 comprises 14 residues. J lost 8 bases, V lost 1 base, and 3 bases had no gene match.

V usage is TRBV23-1 and J usage is TRBJ1-1; 10 bases line up with TRBD1. TRBV23-1 is treated as an ORF (open reading frame) with a function not yet certain. V trimming: 8 bases; J trimming: 10 bases; junction bases outside the gene matches: 10. The CDR3 totals 13 residues. The CDR3 DNA sequence: TGCGCCAGCGGGGACAGGGGAAGGATTGGAGCTTTCTTT. Translated, it gives CASGDRGRIGAFF.

This clone was counted once. The genes are TRBV7-2 and TRBJ2-3; 8 bases line up with TRBD2. The V segment lost 2 bases and the J segment 0 bases; nucleotides outside the gene matches: 1. The CDR3 sequence is 15 residues long. From germline, CDR1 is SGHTA and CDR2 FQGNSA. This CDR3 is CASSLLAGSTDTQYF. The CDR3 coding sequence is TGTGCCAGCAGCTTATTAGCGGGAAGCACAGATACGCAGTATTTT. Full variable domain (remainder filled in from reference TRBV7-2 and TRBJ2-3): GAGVSQSPSNKVTEKGKDVELRCDPISGHTALYWYRQSLGQGLEFLIYFQGNSAPDKSGLPSDRFSAERTGGSVSTLTIQRTQQEDSAVYLCASSLLAGSTDTQYFGPGTRLTVL.

The chain recombines TRBV6-6 with TRBJ2-1, with D unclear. The germline gives CDR1 MNHNY, CDR2 SVGAGI (reference sequence). This CDR3 is 14 amino acids long. The V gene lost 0 bases and the J gene lost 8 bases, with 11 bases spanning the gap. CDR3 DNA: TGTGCCAGCAGTTACTCGAACAGAGTCGATGAGCAGTTCTTC. It specifies CASSYSNRVDEQFF.

The chain is built from TRBV27 and TRBJ1-1; TRBD1 might be the D (6 bases). The CDR3 has 14 residues. CDR1 is MNHEY, CDR2 SMNVEV, per germline (reference sequence). V shed 3 bases and J shed 5 bases, with 13 bases lying between them. The chain's CDR3 is CASSLAGGGTEAFF. CDR3 nucleotide sequence: TGTGCCAGCAGTTTGGCGGGAGGGGGAACTGAAGCTTTCTTT.

The DNA of the CDR3 is TGTGCCAGCAAGCAGACAGGGGCCTATGGCTACACCTTC. Translation: CASKQTGAYGYTF. This chain joins TRBV27 and TRBJ1-2; 8 bases line up with TRBD1. Germline CDR1 reads MNHEY; CDR2 reads SMNVEV (reference sequence). The CDR3 covers 13 residues. After removal of 7 bases from V and 4 bases from J, the junction contained 5 bases not matched to a gene.

The rearrangement uses TRBV7-9 and TRBJ1-4; TRBD1 is a possible D gene (6 bases). V lost 0 bases and J 7 bases, leaving 12 bases between the germline ends. This CDR3 comprises 15 residues. In germline, CDR1 is SEHNR, CDR2 FQNEAQ (reference sequence). The CDR3 is CASSLAEGGSEKLFF. CDR3 DNA: TGTGCCAGCAGCTTAGCGGAGGGGGGGAGTGAAAAACTGTTTTTT.

The chain carries TRBV6-1 and TRBJ1-5; D remains unclear. With 1 base removed from V and 0 bases from J, the gap between germline ends came to 10 bases. The CDR3 runs to 16 residues. Germline CDR1 MNHNS, CDR2 SASEGT. CDR3 DNA sequence: TGTGCCAGCAGTGAAGGCGTTGGAGATAGCAATCAGCCCCAGCATTTT. Protein product: CASSEGVGDSNQPQHF.

The V call is TRBV30, the J call TRBJ2-7; D remains ambiguous. V shed 0 bases and J shed 5 bases, with 8 bases lying between them. The CDR3 spans 12 residues. Germline V CDR1 and CDR2: GTSNPN, SVGIG (reference sequence). The CDR3 protein is CAWSVGRDEQYF. The CDR3 coding sequence is TGTGCCTGGAGTGTAGGCCGGGACGAGCAGTACTTC. The full variable domain, with the rest looked up from reference TRBV30 and TRBJ2-7, is SQTIHQWPATLVQPVGSPLSLECTVEGTSNPNLYWYRQAAGRGLQLLFYSVGIGQISSEVPQNLSASRPQDRQFILSSKKLLLSDSGFYLCAWSVGRDEQYFGPGTRLTVT.

This CDR3 reads CASSRPRWDTYTNTEAFF. CDR3 sequence (DNA): TGCGCCAGCAGCCGTCCCCGGTGGGACACTTATACCAACACTGAAGCTTTCTTT. This sequence joins TRBV4-1 and TRBJ1-1; tentative D call: TRBD1 (6 bases). The V and J ends lost 4 bases and 2 bases respectively, with 23 bases between them. The CDR3 covers 18 residues. Germline CDR1 reads MGHRA; CDR2 reads YSYEKL.

The genes are TRBV7-2 and TRBJ2-3, with 7 bases fitting TRBD1. Trimming at V came to 5 bases and at J to 0 bases, leaving 5 bases not matched to a gene. Per germline, CDR1 SGHTA and CDR2 FQGNSA. The CDR3 spans 15 residues. The CDR3 here is CASSRRDSSTDTQYF. Here the CDR3 DNA reads TGTGCCAGCAGCCGCCGGGACAGTAGCACAGATACGCAGTATTTT.

In nucleotides, the CDR3 is TGTGCCAAGGGGGAGCGACAGGGAGGAAAAGGCCACGAGCAGTACTTC. Amino acids: CAKGERQGGKGHEQYF. The chain carries TRBV19 and TRBJ2-7, with D possibly TRBD1 on 7 matching bases. V was shortened by 10 bases and J by 5 bases, with 27 bases between the two germline ends. Looked up from germline, CDR1 is LNHDA and CDR2 is SQIVND (reference sequence). This CDR3 comprises 16 residues.

The chain has TRBV2 and TRBJ1-1; TRBD1 is a possible D gene (5 bases). Germline V gives CDR1 SNHLY, CDR2 FYNNEI. V was shortened by 10 bases and J by 0 bases, with 9 bases between the two germline ends. The CDR3 sequence is 12 residues long. This chain's CDR3 is CAKDTMNTEAFF. CDR3 DNA: TGTGCCAAGGACACCATGAACACTGAAGCTTTCTTT.

The CDR3 nucleotides read TGCGCCAGCAGCCAAGGGCAACTAGCGGGAGTGGCAGATACGCAGTATTTT. It encodes CASSQGQLAGVADTQYF. This chain joins TRBV4-1 and TRBJ2-3; 11 nucleotides align to TRBD2. V trimming: 1 base; J trimming: 4 bases; junction bases outside the gene matches: 7. From germline, CDR1 is MGHRA and CDR2 YSYEKL. This CDR3 is built from 17 residues.

Here the CDR3 reads CASSLGGLGSDTQYF. The CDR3 DNA reads TGTGCCAGCAGCTTGGGGGGACTAGGATCCGATACGCAGTATTTT. The chain has TRBV5-8 and TRBJ2-3, with 8 bases lining up with TRBD2. This CDR3 region has 15 residues. V was clipped by 0 bases and J by 6 bases; unmatched bases: 6. Germline assignment: CDR1 SGHTS and CDR2 YDEGEE. Together with reference TRBV5-8 and TRBJ2-3, the CDR3 gives the full variable domain: EAGVTQSPTHLIKTRGQQATLRCSPISGHTSVYWYQQALGLGLQFLLWYDEGEERNRGNFPPRFSGRQFPNYSSELNVNALELEDSALYLCASSLGGLGSDTQYFGPGTRLTVL.

This chain joins TRBV13 and TRBJ2-1; 10 positions agree with TRBD1. V shed 8 bases, J shed 7 bases, and the junction held 8 bases outside the gene matches. The CDR3 loop spans 14 amino acids. From germline, CDR1 is PRHDT and CDR2 FYEKMQ (reference sequence). CDR3 bases: TGTGCCAGCCAATGGGGGACAGGGGAAAATGAGCAGTTCTTC. This translates into CASQWGTGENEQFF.

The V call is TRBV7-9, the J call TRBJ1-1; D unresolved. Germline lookup yields CDR1 SEHNR and CDR2 FQNEAQ (reference sequence). V shed 5 bases and J shed 2 bases, with 18 bases lying between them. CDR3 length equals 16 residues. The CDR3 DNA reads as TGTGCCAGCAGCCCCCGGAGCAATCCCAGAAACACTGAAGCTTTCTTT. Protein: CASSPRSNPRNTEAFF.

This clone was observed a few times. The chain combines TRBV18 with TRBJ1-1, with D possibly being TRBD1 (5 bases). V shed 2 bases and J shed 1 base, with 11 bases lying between them. This CDR3 is 15 amino acids long. Germline lookup yields CDR1 KGHSH and CDR2 LQKENI. CDR3 protein: CASSPFRVANTEAFF. CDR3 nucleotides: TGTGCCAGCTCACCATTCAGGGTGGCGAACACTGAAGCTTTCTTT.

Here the CDR3 reads CASSARTGQNTEAFF. The CDR3 DNA reads TGTGCCAGCAGCGCCCGGACAGGGCAGAACACTGAAGCTTTCTTT. The chain links TRBV9 to TRBJ1-1, with 8 bases that match TRBD1. Germline V gives CDR1 SGDLS, CDR2 YYNGEE. The junction had 5 bases not matched to a gene; V was cut back by 3 bases and J by 1 base. The CDR3 loop spans 15 amino acids. The full variable domain, with the rest looked up from reference TRBV9 and TRBJ1-1, is DSGVTQTPKHLITATGQRVTLRCSPRSGDLSVYWYQQSLDQGLQFLIQYYNGEERAKGNILERFSAQQFPDLHSELNLSSLELGDSALYFCASSARTGQNTEAFFGQGTRLTVV.

The chain recombines TRBV6-6 with TRBJ2-2, with TRBD2 matching over 9 bases. The CDR3 sequence is 16 residues long. J gave up 5 bases and V 2 bases, and 6 bases lay outside the gene matches. Per germline, CDR1 MNHNY and CDR2 SVGAGI (reference sequence). For the CDR3, the DNA is TGTGCCAGCAGTTACCGGCTAGCGGGACTGACCGGGGAGCTGTTTTTT. Its translation: CASSYRLAGLTGELFF.

With regard to this clone: Other DNA sequences within the sample encode an identical CDR3. The gene calls are TRBV15 and TRBJ1-4; maybe TRBD1 (6 bases). The CDR3 sequence is 15 residues long. Germline V lookup: CDR1 LNHNV, CDR2 YYDKDF (reference sequence). The V and J ends lost 6 bases and 5 bases respectively, with 16 bases between them. For the CDR3, the DNA is TGTGCCACCAGTCCGAGAGGGGGTCTAAATGAAAAACTGTTTTTT. Its translation: CATSPRGGLNEKLFF.

The V and J genes are TRBV5-1 and TRBJ2-1; weak D call: TRBD2 (5 bases). Germline CDR1 and CDR2: SGHRS and YFSETQ. CDR3 length equals 13 residues. V lost 4 bases and J lost 6, with 11 bases in between. The CDR3: CASSVNLANEQFF. CDR3 DNA: TGCGCCAGCAGCGTTAACCTAGCCAATGAGCAGTTCTTC.

This sequence joins TRBV9 and TRBJ2-7; TRBD2 matches at 11 bases. In germline, CDR1 is SGDLS, CDR2 YYNGEE. Germline trimming cut 1 base from V and 3 bases from J; bases unmatched to any gene: 3. There are 15 residues in the CDR3. CDR3: CASSVSGTSGYEQYF. For the CDR3, the DNA is TGTGCCAGCAGCGTATCCGGGACTAGCGGCTACGAGCAGTACTTC.